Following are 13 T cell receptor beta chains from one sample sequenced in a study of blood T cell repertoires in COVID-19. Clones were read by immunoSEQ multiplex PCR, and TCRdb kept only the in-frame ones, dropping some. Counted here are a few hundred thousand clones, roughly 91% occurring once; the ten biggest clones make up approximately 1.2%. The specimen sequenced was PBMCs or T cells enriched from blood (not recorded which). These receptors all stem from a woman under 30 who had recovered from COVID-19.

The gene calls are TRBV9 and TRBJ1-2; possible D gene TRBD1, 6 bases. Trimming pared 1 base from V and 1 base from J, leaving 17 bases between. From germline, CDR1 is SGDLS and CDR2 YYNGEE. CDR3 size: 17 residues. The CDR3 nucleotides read TGTGCCAGCAGCGTATCGACAGGACCATTCTTTAACTATGGCTACACCTTC. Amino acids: CASSVSTGPFFNYGYTF.

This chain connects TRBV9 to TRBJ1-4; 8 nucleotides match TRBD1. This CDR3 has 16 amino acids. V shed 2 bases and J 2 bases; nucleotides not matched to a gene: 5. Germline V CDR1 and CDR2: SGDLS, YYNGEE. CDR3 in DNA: TGTGCCAGCAGCGTCTCAACAGGGGGGACTAATGAAAAACTGTTTTTT. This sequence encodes CASSVSTGGTNEKLFF.

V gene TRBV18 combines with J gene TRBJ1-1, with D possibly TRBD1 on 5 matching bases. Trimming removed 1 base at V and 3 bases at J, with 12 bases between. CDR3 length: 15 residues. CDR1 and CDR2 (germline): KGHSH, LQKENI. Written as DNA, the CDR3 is TGTGCCAGCTCACCACGACAGTATTCGGACACTGAAGCTTTCTTT. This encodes CASSPRQYSDTEAFF.

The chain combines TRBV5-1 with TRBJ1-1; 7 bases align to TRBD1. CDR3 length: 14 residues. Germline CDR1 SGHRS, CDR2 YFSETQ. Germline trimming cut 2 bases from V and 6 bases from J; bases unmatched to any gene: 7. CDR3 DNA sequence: TGCGCCAGCAGCTTCGACAGGGAGGACGCTGAAGCTTTCTTT. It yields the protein CASSFDREDAEAFF.

The CDR3 spells CASSEGQGVFNYGYTF. CDR3 bases: TGTGCCAGCTCAGAGGGACAGGGGGTGTTCAACTATGGCTACACCTTC. The chain joins TRBV18 to TRBJ1-2, with 11 bases identical to TRBD1. V lost 5 bases and J lost 2; bases outside the gene matches: 7. The CDR3 is made up of 16 amino acids. CDR1 is KGHSH and CDR2 is LQKENI in the germline V gene.

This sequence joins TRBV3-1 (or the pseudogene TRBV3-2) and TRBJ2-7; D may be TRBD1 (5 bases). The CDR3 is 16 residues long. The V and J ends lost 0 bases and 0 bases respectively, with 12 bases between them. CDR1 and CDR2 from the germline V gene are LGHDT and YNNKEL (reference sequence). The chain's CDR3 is CASSQDLWQGSYEQYF. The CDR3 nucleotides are TGTGCCAGCAGCCAAGACCTGTGGCAGGGCTCCTACGAGCAGTACTTC.

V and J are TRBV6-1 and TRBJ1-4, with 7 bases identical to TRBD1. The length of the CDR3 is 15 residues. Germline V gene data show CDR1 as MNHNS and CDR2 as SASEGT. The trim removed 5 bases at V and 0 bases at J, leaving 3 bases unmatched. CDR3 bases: TGTGCCAGCAGTCATGGGACAGCAACTAATGAAAAACTGTTTTTT. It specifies CASSHGTATNEKLFF.

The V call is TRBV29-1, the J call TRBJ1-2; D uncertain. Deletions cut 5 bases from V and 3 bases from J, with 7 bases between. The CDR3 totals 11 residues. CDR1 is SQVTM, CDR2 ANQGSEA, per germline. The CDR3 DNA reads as TGCAGCGTTACAGTTCACTATGGCTACACCTTC. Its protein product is CSVTVHYGYTF.

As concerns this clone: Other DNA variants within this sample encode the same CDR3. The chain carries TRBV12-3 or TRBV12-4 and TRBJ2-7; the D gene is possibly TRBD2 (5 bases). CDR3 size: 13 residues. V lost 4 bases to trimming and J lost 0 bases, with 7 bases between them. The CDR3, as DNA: TGTGCCAGCAGTTCCGGGGTCTCCTACGAGCAGTACTTC. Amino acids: CASSSGVSYEQYF.

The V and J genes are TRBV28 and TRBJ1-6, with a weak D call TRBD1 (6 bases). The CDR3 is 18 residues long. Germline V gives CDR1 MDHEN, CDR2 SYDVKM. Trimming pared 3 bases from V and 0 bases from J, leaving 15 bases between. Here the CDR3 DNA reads TGTGCCAGCAGTTTCTATACCGACAGGAGCTCCTATAATTCACCCCTCCACTTT. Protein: CASSFYTDRSSYNSPLHF.

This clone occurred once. The CDR3 DNA follows: TGTGCCAGCAGCTTCCCCGGGACCTACAATGAGCAGTTCTTC. This encodes CASSFPGTYNEQFF. The gene calls are TRBV5-6 and TRBJ2-1; D may be TRBD2 (5 bases). Germline V gene lookup returns CDR1 SGHDT and CDR2 YYEEEE. The CDR3 covers 14 residues. Deletions cut 2 bases from V and 2 bases from J, with 8 bases between.

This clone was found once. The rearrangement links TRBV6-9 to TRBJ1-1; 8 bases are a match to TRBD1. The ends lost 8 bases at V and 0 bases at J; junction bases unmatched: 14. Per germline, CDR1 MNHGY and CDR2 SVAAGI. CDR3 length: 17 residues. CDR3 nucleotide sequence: TGTGCCAGCGGGTGTTCCAGAGGGGACAGGTTGAACACTGAAGCTTTCTTT. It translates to CASGCSRGDRLNTEAFF.

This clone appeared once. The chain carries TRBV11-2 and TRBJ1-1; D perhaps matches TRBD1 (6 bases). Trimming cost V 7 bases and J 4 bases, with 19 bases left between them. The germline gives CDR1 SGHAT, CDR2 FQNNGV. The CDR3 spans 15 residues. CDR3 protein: CASTFRGKGGTEAFF. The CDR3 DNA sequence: TGTGCCAGCACCTTTAGAGGTAAAGGGGGCACTGAAGCTTTCTTT. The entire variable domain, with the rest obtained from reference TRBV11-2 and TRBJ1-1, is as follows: EAGVAQSPRYKIIEKRQSVAFWCNPISGHATLYWYQQILGQGPKLLIQFQNNGVVDDSQLPKDRFSAERLKGVDSTLKIQPAKLEDSAVYLCASTFRGKGGTEAFFGQGTRLTVV.